The 23 T cell receptor beta chains below come from one sample, sequenced in a study of low-dose radiotherapy and immunotherapy resistance in tumors. Time point defined: before trial treatment. cDNA synthesis used a TRAV/TRBV-specific primer set for both chains. For amplifying TCRs, the PCR ran for 15 to 20 cycles with Phusion, which was used together with a constant-region primer and the adapter on the V primers. One entry per CDR3 protein results from TCRdb running MiXCR on the reads. This table has fewer than 90,000 distinct CDR3 sequences, about a third appearing once. Source: PBMCs, taken before treatment. The receptors derive from a female donor with ovarian cancer.

The genes are TRBV28 and TRBJ1-6; maybe TRBD1 (6 bases). This CDR3 has 14 amino acids. V lost 5 bases, J lost 7 bases, and 12 bases lay in between. The V gene's germline CDR1 is MDHEN and CDR2 SYDVKM. DNA of the CDR3: TGTGCCAGCAGTCCACAGGGTTCGAATTCACCCCTCCACTTT. It yields the protein CASSPQGSNSPLHF.

V gene TRBV6-1 combines with J gene TRBJ2-7, with D possibly being TRBD2 (6 bases). Germline V CDR1 and CDR2: MNHNS, SASEGT. CDR3 length equals 15 residues. Between the trimmed V and J ends, which lost 3 bases and 7 bases, there was a span of 19 bases. The CDR3 spells CASSESGLSYNEQYF. In nucleotides, the CDR3 is TGTGCCAGCAGTGAGAGCGGGCTCTCCTACAATGAGCAGTACTTC.

Turning to this clonotype: A far larger clone lies a single base away; this is likely a read error. The rearrangement links TRBV5-6 to TRBJ2-1; D tentatively reads TRBD1 or TRBD2 (6 bases each). This CDR3 comprises 17 residues. V was shortened by 0 bases and J by 10 bases, with 23 bases between the two germline ends. CDR1 is SGHDT, CDR2 YYEEEE, per germline. The CDR3: CASSLEVVLGGSYEQFF. The CDR3 bases are TGTGCCAGCAGCTTGGAAGTCGTACTGGGGGGCTCCTACGAGCAGTTCTTC.

This chain's CDR3 is CASSLSNLRNTEAFF. Written as DNA, the CDR3 is TGTGCCAGCAGCTTGAGCAATTTGAGGAACACTGAAGCTTTCTTT. The V gene is TRBV5-5, the J gene TRBJ1-1, with D uncertain. The CDR3 covers 15 residues. V lost 1 base to trimming and J lost 1 base, with 11 bases between them. CDR1 and CDR2 (germline): SGHKS, YYEKEE (reference sequence). The complete variable domain, with remaining parts taken from reference TRBV5-5 and TRBJ1-1, reads DAGVTQSPTHLIKTRGQQVTLRCSPISGHKSVSWYQQVLGQGPQFIFQYYEKEERGRGNFPDRFSARQFPNYSSELNVNALLLGDSALYLCASSLSNLRNTEAFFGQGTRLTVV.

V is TRBV7-7 and J is TRBJ2-1, with 11 nucleotides matching TRBD2. The CDR3 totals 15 residues. V lost 4 bases and J lost 4; bases outside the gene matches: 3. CDR1 is SSHAT, CDR2 FNYEAQ, per germline (reference sequence). The CDR3 is CASSSGTSGYNEQFF. The CDR3 region has the DNA TGTGCCAGCAGCTCCGGGACTAGCGGTTACAATGAGCAGTTCTTC.

V and J are TRBV7-3 and TRBJ2-2; 10 bases map to TRBD1. Germline V gene sequence: CDR1 SGHTA, CDR2 FQGTGA. CDR3 size: 14 residues. V trimming: 5 bases; J trimming: 7 bases; junction bases outside the gene matches: 4. CDR3 coding DNA: TGTGCCAGCAGCAAGACAGGGGGCGGCGGGGAGCTGTTTTTT. Its protein product is CASSKTGGGGELFF.

Ten or more counts support this clonotype. The chain employs TRBV6-5 and TRBJ2-3, with 7 bases fitting TRBD1. Germline values: CDR1 MNHEY, CDR2 SVGAGI. The trim removed 5 bases at V and 4 bases at J, leaving 9 bases unmatched. CDR3 size: 15 residues. In DNA, the CDR3 is TGTGCCAGCAGTGAGCCGGGACAGAGAGCAGATACGCAGTATTTT. Protein: CASSEPGQRADTQYF.

This clonotype has a count of ten or more. V and J are TRBV6-2 or TRBV6-3 and TRBJ1-3; the D is unclear. The CDR3 consists of 12 residues. V lost 4 bases, J lost 4 bases, and 5 bases lay in between. CDR1 MNHEY and CDR2 SVGEGT come from the germline V gene. This CDR3 is CASSSRGNTIYF. The CDR3 region has the DNA TGTGCCAGCAGTTCAAGAGGAAACACCATATATTTT.

This clonotype was recorded at least ten times. The J gene is TRBJ2-3, the V gene TRBV28; no clear D gene. This CDR3 comprises 12 residues. V was trimmed by 8 bases and J by 0 bases, leaving 6 bases between them. Germline V gene sequence: CDR1 MDHEN, CDR2 SYDVKM. In DNA, the CDR3 is TGTGCCAGCCTGAGGAGCACAGATACGCAGTATTTT. Translating it yields CASLRSTDTQYF.

This clonotype has more than one count but fewer than ten. V usage is TRBV6-2 or TRBV6-3 and J usage is TRBJ2-3; D may be TRBD2 (5 bases). The V gene lost 7 bases and the J gene lost 2 bases, with 10 bases spanning the gap. CDR1 MNHEY and CDR2 SVGEGT come from the germline V gene. CDR3 length equals 13 residues. CDR3 sequence: CASTRGLTDTQYF. DNA for the CDR3: TGTGCCAGCACACGCGGACTCACAGATACGCAGTATTTT.

With regard to this clonotype: This sequence is one base from a far larger clone and is likely a read error. The chain uses TRBV12-5 and TRBJ2-7, with 7 bases matching TRBD2. This CDR3 spans 13 amino acids. J was trimmed by 7 bases and V by 5 bases; bases with no gene match: 8. CDR1 LGHNT and CDR2 FRNRAP come from the germline V gene. The CDR3 sequence: CASGPAGEDEQYF. CDR3 bases: TGTGCTAGTGGTCCTGCGGGGGAGGATGAGCAGTACTTC.

There are many counts of this clonotype. The gene calls are TRBV18 and TRBJ1-1; D remains ambiguous. With 2 bases removed from V and 7 bases from J, the gap between germline ends came to 8 bases. Germline values: CDR1 KGHSH, CDR2 LQKENI. The CDR3 loop spans 12 amino acids. CDR3 coding DNA: TGTGCCAGCTCACCATTGGGTAATGAAGCTTTCTTT. It codes for CASSPLGNEAFF.

At least ten counts were recorded for this clonotype. The chain uses TRBV20-1 and TRBJ2-5, with 8 bases that match TRBD1. The ends lost 3 bases at V and 2 bases at J; junction bases unmatched: 8. Germline V gives CDR1 DFQATT, CDR2 SNEGSKA (reference sequence). This CDR3 has 15 residues. CDR3 sequence: CSASDRQGIQETQYF. For the CDR3, the DNA is TGCAGTGCTAGTGATCGACAGGGGATACAAGAGACCCAGTACTTC.

This clonotype was counted at least ten times. The chain recombines TRBV2 with TRBJ2-3; D not resolved. The CDR3 is made up of 13 amino acids. V gave up 4 bases and J gave up 4 bases, with 9 bases separating them. Germline lookup yields CDR1 SNHLY and CDR2 FYNNEI. The CDR3 here is CASSVRRSDTQYF. The DNA for the CDR3 is TGTGCCAGCAGTGTCCGCAGGTCAGATACGCAGTATTTT.

The sample holds many counts of this clonotype. The CDR3 region has the DNA TGTGCTAGTGGTTCTCCGACTAGCGGGGGAGACAATGAGCAGTTCTTC. This codes for CASGSPTSGGDNEQFF. The chain joins TRBV12-5 to TRBJ2-1; 12 bases fit TRBD2. V gave up 4 bases and J gave up 5 bases; unmatched junction bases: 6. CDR3 length: 16 residues. Germline V CDR1 and CDR2: LGHNT, FRNRAP.

This clonotype was recorded at least ten times. The V and J genes are TRBV23-1 and TRBJ2-3; TRBD2 agrees at 7 bases. TRBV23-1 is noted as an ORF with a role that remains uncertain. V lost 3 bases to trimming and J lost 0 bases; unmatched junction nucleotides: 6. The CDR3 totals 16 residues. This CDR3 is CASSQPSGESTDTQYF. DNA of the CDR3: TGCGCCAGCAGTCAGCCTAGCGGAGAAAGCACAGATACGCAGTATTTT.

This clonotype was detected ten times or more. V is TRBV5-1 and J is TRBJ2-7, with D perhaps TRBD1 (6 bases). Germline V CDR1 and CDR2: SGHRS, YFSETQ. This CDR3 is built from 14 residues. Trimming stripped 0 bases from V and 3 bases from J, with 10 bases between. This CDR3 is CASSLAPGVYEQYF. The CDR3 bases are TGCGCCAGCAGCTTGGCCCCAGGGGTCTACGAGCAGTACTTC.

In the case of this clonotype: This likely traces to a read error, being one base from a far larger clone. The chain employs TRBV11-2 and TRBJ1-1; D remains unclear. The ends were cut back, 5 bases at V and 0 bases at J, with 13 bases in the middle. Germline assignment: CDR1 SGHAT and CDR2 FQNNGV. This CDR3 is 15 amino acids long. The CDR3 region has the DNA TGTGCCAGCAGCAAAGCCGGGAACCTGAACACTGAAGCTTTCTTT. Translated: CASSKAGNLNTEAFF.

The chain's CDR3 is CASSHSGPYEQYF. DNA of the CDR3: TGTGCCAGCAGCCATTCAGGGCCCTACGAGCAGTACTTC. The chain combines TRBV5-3 with TRBJ2-7, with D perhaps TRBD1 (5 bases). TRBV5-3 qualifies as an ORF whose function is uncertain. The CDR3 spans 13 residues. The V and J ends lost 8 bases and 2 bases respectively, with 14 bases between them.

This clonotype has more than one count but fewer than ten. This sequence joins TRBV7-2 and TRBJ1-5; maybe TRBD1 (6 bases). Germline V gives CDR1 SGHTA, CDR2 FQGNSA. The V gene lost 3 bases and the J gene lost 1 base, with 10 bases spanning the gap. This CDR3 contains 15 residues. The CDR3 reads CASSFGGRSNQPQHF. The CDR3 DNA reads TGTGCCAGCAGCTTCGGGGGGCGAAGCAATCAGCCCCAGCATTTT.

Ten or more counts support this clonotype. The chain carries TRBV6-5 and TRBJ2-5; D gene unclear. V dropped 0 bases and J dropped 2 bases, with 7 bases sitting between them. The CDR3 contains 14 residues. Germline lookup yields CDR1 MNHEY and CDR2 SVGAGI. CDR3 region: CASSYSNRQETQYF. The CDR3 bases are TGTGCCAGCAGTTACTCGAATAGACAAGAGACCCAGTACTTC.

This clonotype was recorded many times. This rearrangement joins TRBV2 to TRBJ1-5, with 8 positions matching TRBD1. CDR1 and CDR2 (germline): SNHLY, FYNNEI. There are 15 residues in the CDR3. The V segment lost 6 bases and the J segment 0 bases; nucleotides outside the gene matches: 4. CDR3 region: CASSGTGYSNQPQHF. CDR3 nucleotides: TGTGCCAGCAGCGGGACAGGCTATAGCAATCAGCCCCAGCATTTT.

The CDR3 coding sequence is TGTGCCAGCAGCCAAGCAACAGGGGCTAATCAGCCCCAGCATTTT. Its translation: CASSQATGANQPQHF. V is TRBV14 and J is TRBJ1-5; 7 bases agree with TRBD1. Germline CDR1 SGHDN, CDR2 FVKESK. The CDR3 runs 15 residues. V shed 1 base and J 4 bases; nucleotides not matched to a gene: 4.